The 3 T cell receptor beta chains below were found in one sample sequenced in a study of a mutant IDH1 vaccine in newly diagnosed glioma. Clones were sequenced by immunoSEQ multiplex PCR, and TCRdb holds only the in-frame ones, with some missing. The sample consists of tens of thousands of clones, 65% of them appearing once. For these TCRs, the target antigens are not known. Documented time point: week 47, end of study. One vaccine dose held 300 ug of mutant IDH1 20-mer peptide and came with topical imiquimod. The starting material was peripheral blood mononuclear cells (PBMCs), obtained from a glioma patient whose treatment included an IDH1 peptide vaccine. The receptor source for this set is a man in his forties or fifties with glioma. Some clones in this sample may be carry-over from other donors' samples.

The chain carries TRBV7-2 and TRBJ2-3; D is unclear. Between the trimmed V and J ends, which lost 3 bases and 2 bases, there was a span of 9 bases. Germline CDR1 reads SGHTA; CDR2 reads FQGNSA. CDR3 length: 14 amino acids. The CDR3 spells CASSFGALTDTQYF. Here the CDR3 DNA reads TGTGCCAGCAGCTTTGGAGCCCTCACAGATACGCAGTATTTT.

The chain combines TRBV6-1 with TRBJ1-5; D might be TRBD1 (5 bases). Germline V gene lookup returns CDR1 MNHNS and CDR2 SASEGT. V dropped 5 bases and J dropped 7 bases, with 12 bases sitting between them. This CDR3 has 13 amino acids. The CDR3 loop reads CASSPGFGQPQHF. In DNA, the CDR3 is TGTGCCAGCAGTCCAGGGTTCGGACAGCCCCAGCATTTT.

This chain's CDR3 is CASSPQGALNTEAFF. The CDR3 DNA follows: TGTGCCAGCAGTCCACAGGGAGCGTTGAACACTGAAGCTTTCTTT. V is TRBV6-5 and J is TRBJ1-1, with a possible D match to TRBD1 (6 bases). The germline gives CDR1 MNHEY, CDR2 SVGAGI. Trimming took 5 bases from V and 0 from J, leaving 13 bases between them. CDR3 length: 15 residues.